This TCR beta chain was recovered during a study of blood T cells in healthy people across ages. The use of a sample-barcoded 5' primer and a J-beta primer mix characterized a second PCR of about 6 to 11 cycles. Each CDR3 protein gets one entry after TCRdb re-called the 5' RACE reads with MiXCR. The sample contains 760,000 or so distinct CDR3 sequences, just under 25% of which appear only once. The ends lost 10 bases at V and 6 bases at J; junction bases unmatched: 14. The CDR3 length is 15 residues. Germline V gives CDR1 MNHEY, CDR2 SMNVEV (reference sequence). This clonotype appeared a few times. The data also belong to a second study, concerning T cells of mothers and their children.

Sequenced: blood. The TCR comes from a boy younger than 18 in good health. V usage is TRBV27 and J usage is TRBJ2-2; 7 bases match TRBD1. This CDR3 is CANQPGQYIAGELFF. The CDR3, as DNA: TGTGCCAACCAACCGGGACAGTATATAGCCGGGGAGCTGTTTTTT.